The clone carrying this T cell receptor (beta chain) was seen once. The J segment lost 5 bases and the V segment lost 4 bases, leaving 11 bases of the junction unmatched. The V gene's germline CDR1 is SGHDT and CDR2 YYEEEE. The CDR3 totals 16 residues. This table comes from immunoSEQ multiplex PCR, and its TCRdb copy is limited to in-frame clones, with some not included. In the table there are around 140,000 clones, 65% to 90% of which are singletons. The data were taken from a study of blood T cell repertoires in COVID-19. Sequenced material: peripheral blood. V usage is TRBV5-6 and J usage is TRBJ2-5, with TRBD1 matching 10 bases. The clonotype was recovered from a man aged 60-69 years with active or convalescent COVID-19. CDR3 in amino acids: CASSLLRTGGVETQYF. CDR3 nucleotide sequence: TGTGCCAGCAGCCTCCTCAGGACAGGGGGGGTCGAGACCCAGTACTTC.